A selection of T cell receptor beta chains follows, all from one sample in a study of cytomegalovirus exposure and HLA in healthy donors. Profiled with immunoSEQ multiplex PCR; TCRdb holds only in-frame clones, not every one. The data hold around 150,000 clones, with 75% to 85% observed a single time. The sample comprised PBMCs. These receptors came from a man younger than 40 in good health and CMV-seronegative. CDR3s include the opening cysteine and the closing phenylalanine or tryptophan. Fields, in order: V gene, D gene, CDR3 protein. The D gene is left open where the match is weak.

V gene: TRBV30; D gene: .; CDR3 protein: CAWSVSRYNEQFF
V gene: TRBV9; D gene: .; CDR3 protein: CASSGGQTNSPLHF
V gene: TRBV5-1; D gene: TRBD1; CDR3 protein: CASSLGPGQAEAFF
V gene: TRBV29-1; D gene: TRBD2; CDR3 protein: CSVVVAGGGETQYF
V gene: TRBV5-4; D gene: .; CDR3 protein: CASSLLGTQNTEAFF
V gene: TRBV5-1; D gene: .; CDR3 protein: CASSAGFTEAFF
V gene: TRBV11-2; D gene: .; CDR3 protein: CASSLGPDSPDTQYF
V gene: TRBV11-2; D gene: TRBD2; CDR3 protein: CASSFGRASGTSIVF
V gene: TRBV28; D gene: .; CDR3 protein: CASSLNRDNYGYTF
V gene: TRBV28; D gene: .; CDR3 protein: CASSYPTATNEKLFF
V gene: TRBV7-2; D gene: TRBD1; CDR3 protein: CASSSLPQGALGNTIYF
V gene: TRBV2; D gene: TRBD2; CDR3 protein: CASSAIAGTRYNEQFF
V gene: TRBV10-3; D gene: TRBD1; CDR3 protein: CAISELNRGRDTEAFF
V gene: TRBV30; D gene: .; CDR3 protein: CAWRFVMNTEAFF
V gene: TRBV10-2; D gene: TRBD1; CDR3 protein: CASSEGSGTGLFKGKLFF
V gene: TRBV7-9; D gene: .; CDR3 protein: CASSLVRVHGAFF
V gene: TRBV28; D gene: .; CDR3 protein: CASSVGDLNTEAFF
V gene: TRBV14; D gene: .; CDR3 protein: CASSQIVRAFTDTQYF
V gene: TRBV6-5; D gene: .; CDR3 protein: CASSSGAQPQHF
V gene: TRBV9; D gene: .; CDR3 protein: CASSVAVGGDYYEQYF
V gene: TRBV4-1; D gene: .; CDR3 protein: CASSQDRLSPGYGYTF
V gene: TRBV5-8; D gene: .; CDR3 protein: CASRTEGLQETQYF
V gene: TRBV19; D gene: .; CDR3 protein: CASSSPWNTEAFF
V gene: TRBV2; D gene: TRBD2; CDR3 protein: CASSSSGRAYEQYF
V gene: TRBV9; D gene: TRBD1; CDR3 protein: CASSYGTGPDTQYF
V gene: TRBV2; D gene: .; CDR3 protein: CASSEAGRRGVGSYNEQFF
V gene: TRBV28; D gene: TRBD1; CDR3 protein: CASSLNRGTGGETQYF
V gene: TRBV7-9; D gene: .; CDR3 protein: CASSFIKGQPNTEAFF
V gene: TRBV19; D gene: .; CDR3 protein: CASSPQAGETQYF
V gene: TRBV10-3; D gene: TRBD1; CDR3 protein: CATKRDRVATNEKLFF
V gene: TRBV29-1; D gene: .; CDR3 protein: CATQGRTNEKLFF
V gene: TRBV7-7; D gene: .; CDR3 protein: CASSPGVLGADTQYF
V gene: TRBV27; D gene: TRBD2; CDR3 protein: CASSLRWGGRNEQFF
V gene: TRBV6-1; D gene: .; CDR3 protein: CASSVGAVVSYEQYF
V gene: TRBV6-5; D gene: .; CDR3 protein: CASRKQGTDTQYF
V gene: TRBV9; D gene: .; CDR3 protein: CASSVGGAGYEQYF
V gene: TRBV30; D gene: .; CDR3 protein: CAWSDTTYEQYF
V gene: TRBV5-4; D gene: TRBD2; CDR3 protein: CASSLAGLGRADTQYF
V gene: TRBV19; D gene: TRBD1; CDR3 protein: CASMDRVGSPLHF
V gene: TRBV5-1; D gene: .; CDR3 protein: CASSLAWPYTDTQYF
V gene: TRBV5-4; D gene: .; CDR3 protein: CASSLAGAHNSPLHF
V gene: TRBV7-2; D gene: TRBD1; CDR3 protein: CASSLTGDQPQHF
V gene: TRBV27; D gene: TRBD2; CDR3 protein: CASSPRGLAGPRSSYNEQFF
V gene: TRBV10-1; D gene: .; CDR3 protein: CASRQGSEAFF
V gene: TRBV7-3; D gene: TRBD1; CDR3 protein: CASSLGGQGRGYTF
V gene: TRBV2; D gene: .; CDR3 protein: CATAPGAYNEQFF
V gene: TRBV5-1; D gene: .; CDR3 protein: CASSLETNTEAFF
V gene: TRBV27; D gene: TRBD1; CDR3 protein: CASSSRDRARKVEQYF